Listed below are T cell receptor beta chains from one sample, sequenced in a study of OX40 agonist ivuxolimab in advanced cancers. Produced via immunoSEQ multiplex PCR; TCRdb's table is partial and in-frame only. The sample holds around 50,000 clones, around four fifths seen once. The input for sequencing was CD4+ or CD8+ T cells sorted from blood, taken in a trial of the OX40 agonist ivuxolimab. The receptors come from an adult with an advanced solid tumor such as melanoma, head and neck, liver or kidney cancer. The CDR3 runs from the conserved cysteine through the conserved F or W. Each record gives: D gene, J gene, clone size, V gene, CDR3 DNA, CDR3 protein. A D gene is named only where the DNA matches it firmly. The size entry is marked missing in some rows and otherwise reads once, few, many or a size class.

.	TRBJ2-1	.	TRBV5-6	TGTGCCAGCAGCCGCCGATTGCTAGCGCCTAAGGACAATGAGCAGTTCTTC	CASSRRLLAPKDNEQFF
.	TRBJ2-7	.	TRBV6-1	TGTGCCAGCAGTCATCTTCTCGAGCAGTACTTC	CASSHLLEQYF
.	TRBJ2-1	.	TRBV5-4	TGTGCCAGCAGCTCATATGGGGGCAGGTCCTACAATGAGCAGTTCTTC	CASSSYGGRSYNEQFF
TRBD1	TRBJ1-1	.	TRBV25-1	TGTGCCAGCAGGACACGACAGGGAGGAACGAACACTGAAGCTTTCTTT	CASRTRQGGTNTEAFF
.	TRBJ1-1	once	TRBV28	TGTGCCAGCAGTTTCGGACGGTTTAACACTGAAGCTTTCTTT	CASSFGRFNTEAFF
TRBD2	TRBJ2-7	.	TRBV19	TGTGCCAGTAGAATCTATGCGGGAGGTATCTACGAGCAGTACTTC	CASRIYAGGIYEQYF
TRBD1	TRBJ2-1	.	TRBV7-9	TGTGCCAGCAGCACGATGACAGGGGGCCCCCCCTACAATGAGCAGTTCTTC	CASSTMTGGPPYNEQFF
.	TRBJ1-2	.	TRBV7-9	TGTGCCAGCAGCTATTCAATCGGAAGCGTCGGGAAGTCTGGCTACACCTTC	CASSYSIGSVGKSGYTF
.	TRBJ1-4	.	TRBV6-5	TGTGCCAGCAGAAGTAGCGGGACTAATGAAAAACTGTTTTTT	CASRSSGTNEKLFF
TRBD1	TRBJ1-4	.	TRBV15	TGTGCCACCAGCAGAGGGACAGGGGCTAATGAAAAACTGTTTTTT	CATSRGTGANEKLFF
.	TRBJ2-5	.	TRBV18	TGTGCCAGCTCACCCCGCGGTGGGGGAGAGACCCAGTACTTC	CASSPRGGGETQYF
TRBD1	TRBJ1-4	.	TRBV6-1	TGTGCCAGCATGGGGACAGCCGAGGAAAAACTGTTTTTT	CASMGTAEEKLFF
TRBD2	TRBJ2-1	.	TRBV19	TGTGCCAGTAGTATTTATCTAGCGGGAGGGCCTGGGGATGAGCAGTTCTTC	CASSIYLAGGPGDEQFF
.	TRBJ2-3	.	TRBV6-6	TGTGCCAGCAGGGGTCGGGAGTTTGATACGCAGTATTTT	CASRGREFDTQYF
.	TRBJ2-5	.	TRBV6-5	TGTGCCAGCAGTTACTCGCACAACCAAGAGACCCAGTACTTC	CASSYSHNQETQYF
.	TRBJ2-7	.	TRBV10-2	TGCGCCAGCAGTGAGTCCGCCAGGGGAACCGGCGAGCAGTACTTC	CASSESARGTGEQYF
.	TRBJ1-5	.	TRBV5-6	TGTGCCAGCAGCTTGTTCGGGGGCAATCAGCCCCAGCATTTT	CASSLFGGNQPQHF
.	TRBJ1-3	.	TRBV29-1	TGCAGCGTTGGTGGGGACACCATATATTTT	CSVGGDTIYF
.	TRBJ1-5	.	TRBV6-1	TGTGCCAGCAGTGAGTATTATAGCAATCAGCCCCAGCATTTT	CASSEYYSNQPQHF
TRBD1	TRBJ2-5	.	TRBV6-6	TGTGCCAGCAGTCAAGACAGGGGGGAAGAGACCCAGTACTTC	CASSQDRGEETQYF
.	TRBJ2-6	.	TRBV7-9	TGTGCCAGCAGCGCCCAGAACTCTGGGGCCAACGTCCTGACTTTC	CASSAQNSGANVLTF
.	TRBJ1-1	.	TRBV5-1	TGCGCCAGCAGCCCGACGGACAGGAACACTGAAGCTTTCTTT	CASSPTDRNTEAFF
TRBD2	TRBJ2-5	.	TRBV28	TGTGCCAGCAGTTTATTCGGACTAGCGGGAGTAGTCACCCAGTACTTC	CASSLFGLAGVVTQYF
.	TRBJ2-1	.	TRBV5-1	TGCGCCAGCAGCTCCCCATCGCGGCAGCCCCCCTACAATGAGCAGTTCTTC	CASSSPSRQPPYNEQFF
TRBD2	TRBJ2-7	.	TRBV27	TGTGCCAGCAGTTTATGGGGGACTAGCGGGTCTTACCTCTCCTACGAGCAGTACTTC	CASSLWGTSGSYLSYEQYF
TRBD1	TRBJ1-2	.	TRBV5-1	TGCGCCAGCCGACAGGACAGGGATAACTATGGCTACACCTTC	CASRQDRDNYGYTF
.	TRBJ2-1	.	TRBV5-1	TGCGCCAGCAGCTTGTCTACGACGGGCTCCAATGAGCAGTTCTTC	CASSLSTTGSNEQFF
.	TRBJ1-3	.	TRBV5-1	TGCGCCAGCAGCTTGGAGCTCCTAACCTCTGGAAACACCATATATTTT	CASSLELLTSGNTIYF
TRBD1	TRBJ2-7	.	TRBV7-2	TGTGCCAGCAGCCGGGACAGCTCCTCCTACGAGCAGTACTTC	CASSRDSSSYEQYF
.	TRBJ1-4	.	TRBV19	TGTGCCAGCCGTACCCTCCCACGCTGGAATGAAAAACTGTTTTTT	CASRTLPRWNEKLFF
TRBD1	TRBJ2-7	.	TRBV11-3	TGTGCCAGCAGCCCGACAGGGAAGAACCATTACGAGCAGTACTTC	CASSPTGKNHYEQYF
TRBD2	TRBJ2-3	.	TRBV7-3	TGTGTCGCTACCGAACAGGGACTAGACACAGATACGCAGTATTTT	CVATEQGLDTDTQYF
.	TRBJ1-4	.	TRBV11-2	TGTGCCAGCAGCCCCCATCTTAATGAAAAACTGTTTTTT	CASSPHLNEKLFF
.	TRBJ2-3	.	TRBV29-1	TGCAGCGTTGAAGAACGGGGCCGGGCTACGCAGTATTTT	CSVEERGRATQYF
.	TRBJ1-5	.	TRBV27	TGTGCCAGCAGGAAGGGTTTTAGCAATCAGCCCCAGCATTTT	CASRKGFSNQPQHF
TRBD1	TRBJ2-3	.	TRBV5-1	TGCGCCAGCAGCCCGGACAGGGCCACAGATACGCAGTATTTT	CASSPDRATDTQYF
TRBD1	TRBJ2-7	.	TRBV7-2	TGTGCCAGCAGCTTGGACAGGGTTAAAAACGAGCAGTACTTC	CASSLDRVKNEQYF
.	TRBJ1-3	once	TRBV10-3	TGTGCCATCAGCATCTCGTCCGGAGGGGGAAACACCATATATTTT	CAISISSGGGNTIYF
TRBD2	TRBJ2-7	.	TRBV28	TGTGCCAGCAGAGAGACTAGCGTTTCCTACGAGCAGTACTTC	CASRETSVSYEQYF
.	TRBJ2-1	few	TRBV28	TGTGCCAGCAGACTTGGACCCTACAATGAGCAGTTCTTC	CASRLGPYNEQFF
.	TRBJ2-3	.	TRBV19	TGTGCCAGTAGTCGGTTTACGGCGGAGAAGGATACGCAGTATTTT	CASSRFTAEKDTQYF
.	TRBJ1-5	.	TRBV28	TGTGCCAGCAGTGAACGACAGGCGGATCAGCCCCAGCATTTT	CASSERQADQPQHF
TRBD2	TRBJ2-1	.	TRBV14	TGTGCCAGCAGCCAAGGAGCGGGACTAGCGGGAGGGCTAAGTACTGAGCAGTTCTTC	CASSQGAGLAGGLSTEQFF
TRBD1	TRBJ2-7	.	TRBV29-1	TGCAGCGTCAGGGGGACAGAAAGCTACGAGCAGTACTTC	CSVRGTESYEQYF
.	TRBJ2-7	.	TRBV9	TGTGCCAGCAGCCCCCTAGTAGGTGCTAACGAGCAGTACTTC	CASSPLVGANEQYF
TRBD2	TRBJ2-7	once	TRBV6-1	TGTGCCAGCGGTAGCGGGGGAGAGCAGTACTTC	CASGSGGEQYF
.	TRBJ2-1	.	TRBV2	TGTGCCAGCACCATGATGGGGCGACGGGAGCCCCCCAATGAGCAGTTCTTC	CASTMMGRREPPNEQFF
TRBD1	TRBJ1-5	once	TRBV19	TGTGCCAGTAATCACAGGGGGGGGATTGATCAGCCCCAGCATTTT	CASNHRGGIDQPQHF